This T cell receptor (beta chain) was documented in a study of T-cell memory formation after mild COVID-19. As for the study in general: Largely donor-specific sequence clusters came from a couple of donors.

V gave up 1 base and J gave up 4 bases, with 13 bases separating them. Germline-derived CDR1 and CDR2 are SGHVS and FQNEAQ. CDR3 size: 16 residues. This clonotype occurred many times. TCRdb re-analysed the 5' RACE reads in MiXCR, keeping a single row per CDR3 protein. The table includes about 180,000 distinct CDR3 sequences, approximately 16% detected once. The sample comprised PBMCs or a T cell subset sorted from them (not recorded which). The V call is TRBV7-8, the J call TRBJ2-2; D might be TRBD1 or TRBD2, each matching 6 bases. The sequence was obtained from an adult woman who had mild COVID-19 (a few samples of this study predate the infection). Cell type and time point are not known. CDR3 protein: CASSLVFGGRTGELFF. In DNA, the CDR3 is TGTGCCAGCAGCTTAGTGTTTGGGGGGCGCACCGGGGAGCTGTTTTTT.